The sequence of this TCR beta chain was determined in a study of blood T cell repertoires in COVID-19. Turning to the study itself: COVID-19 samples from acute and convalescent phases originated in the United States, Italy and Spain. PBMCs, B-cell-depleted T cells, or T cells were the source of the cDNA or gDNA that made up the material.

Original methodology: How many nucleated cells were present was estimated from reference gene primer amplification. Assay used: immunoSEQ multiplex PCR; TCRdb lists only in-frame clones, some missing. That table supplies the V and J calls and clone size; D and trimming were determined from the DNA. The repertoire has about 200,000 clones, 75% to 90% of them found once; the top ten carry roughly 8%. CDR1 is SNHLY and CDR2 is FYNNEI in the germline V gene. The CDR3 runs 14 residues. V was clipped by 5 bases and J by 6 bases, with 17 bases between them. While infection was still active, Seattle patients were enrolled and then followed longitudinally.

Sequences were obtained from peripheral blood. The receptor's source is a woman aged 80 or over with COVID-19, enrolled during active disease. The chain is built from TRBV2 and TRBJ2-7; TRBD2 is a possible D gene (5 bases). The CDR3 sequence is CASSTNRGKSEQYF. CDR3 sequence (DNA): TGTGCCAGCAGTACGAACAGAGGGAAAAGCGAGCAGTACTTC.